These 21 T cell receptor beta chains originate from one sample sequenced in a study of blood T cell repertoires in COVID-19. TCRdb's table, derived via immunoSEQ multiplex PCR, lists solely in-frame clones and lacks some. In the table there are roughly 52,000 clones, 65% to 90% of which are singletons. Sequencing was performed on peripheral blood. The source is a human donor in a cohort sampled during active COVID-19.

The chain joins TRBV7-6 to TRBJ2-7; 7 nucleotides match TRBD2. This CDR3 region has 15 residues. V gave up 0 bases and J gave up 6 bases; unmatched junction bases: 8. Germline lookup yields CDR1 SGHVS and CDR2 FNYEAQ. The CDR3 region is CASSLAGGKDGEQYF. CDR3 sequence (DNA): TGTGCCAGCAGCTTAGCGGGAGGGAAAGATGGCGAGCAGTACTTC.

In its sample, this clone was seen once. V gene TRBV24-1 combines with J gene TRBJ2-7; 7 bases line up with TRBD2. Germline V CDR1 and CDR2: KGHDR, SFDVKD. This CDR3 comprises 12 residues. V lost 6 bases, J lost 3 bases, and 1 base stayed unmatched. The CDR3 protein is CATSPGGYEQYF. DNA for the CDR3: TGTGCCACCAGTCCGGGAGGCTACGAGCAGTACTTC.

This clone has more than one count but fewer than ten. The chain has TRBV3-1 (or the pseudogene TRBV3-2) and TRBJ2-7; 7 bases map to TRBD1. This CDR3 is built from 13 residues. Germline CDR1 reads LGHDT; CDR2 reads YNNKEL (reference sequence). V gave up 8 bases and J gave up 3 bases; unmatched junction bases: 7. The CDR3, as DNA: TGTGCCAGCCGGGACAGCTTTTTCTACGAGCAGTACTTC. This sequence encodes CASRDSFFYEQYF.

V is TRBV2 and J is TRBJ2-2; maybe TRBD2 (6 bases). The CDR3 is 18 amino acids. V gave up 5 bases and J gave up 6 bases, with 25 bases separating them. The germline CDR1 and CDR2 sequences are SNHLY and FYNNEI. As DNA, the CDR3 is TGTGCCAGCAGTCACCCACCAGGCGGGACGGAAGGCCCCGGGGAGCTGTTTTTT. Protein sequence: CASSHPPGGTEGPGELFF.

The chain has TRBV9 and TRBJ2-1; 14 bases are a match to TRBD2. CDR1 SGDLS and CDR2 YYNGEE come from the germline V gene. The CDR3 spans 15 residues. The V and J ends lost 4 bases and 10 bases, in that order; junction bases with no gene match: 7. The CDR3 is CASSMRGLAGEEQFF. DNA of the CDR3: TGTGCCAGCAGCATGCGGGGACTAGCGGGAGAAGAGCAGTTCTTC.

Written as DNA, the CDR3 is TGTGCCAGTAGTATTGGACAGGGCTCTGGGGCCAACGTCCTGACTTTC. It specifies CASSIGQGSGANVLTF. V gene TRBV19 combines with J gene TRBJ2-6; the match to TRBD1 covers 8 bases. V shed 3 bases and J 0 bases; nucleotides not matched to a gene: 1. Germline V gene data show CDR1 as LNHDA and CDR2 as SQIVND (reference sequence). The CDR3 totals 16 residues.

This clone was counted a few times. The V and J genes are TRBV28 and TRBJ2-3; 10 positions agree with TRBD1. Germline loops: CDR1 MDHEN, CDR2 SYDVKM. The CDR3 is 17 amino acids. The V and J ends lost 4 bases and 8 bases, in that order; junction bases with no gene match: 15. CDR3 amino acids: CASSSVRGQGVWGTQYF. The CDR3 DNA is TGTGCCAGCAGTTCGGTTCGAGGACAGGGGGTATGGGGTACGCAGTATTTT.

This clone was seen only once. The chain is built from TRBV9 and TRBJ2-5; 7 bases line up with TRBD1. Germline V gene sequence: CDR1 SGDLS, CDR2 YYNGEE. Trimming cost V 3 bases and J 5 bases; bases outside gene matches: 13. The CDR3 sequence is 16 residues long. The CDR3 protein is CASSDPQPTGRETQYF. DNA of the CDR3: TGTGCCAGCAGCGACCCCCAACCGACAGGGCGTGAGACCCAGTACTTC.

CDR3 coding DNA: TGTGCCAGTAGGACAGTGATCAACACCGGGGAGCTGTTTTTT. It translates to CASRTVINTGELFF. The V gene is TRBV19, the J gene TRBJ2-2; TRBD1 might be the D (5 bases). Germline CDR1 is LNHDA and CDR2 is SQIVND (reference sequence). V was trimmed by 6 bases and J by 2 bases, leaving 10 bases between them. The CDR3 has 14 residues. Filled out from reference TRBV19 and TRBJ2-2, the complete variable domain reads DGGITQSPKYLFRKEGQNVTLSCEQNLNHDAMYWYRQDPGQGLRLIYYSQIVNDFQKGDIAEGYSVSREKKESFPLTVTSAQKNPTAFYLCASRTVINTGELFFGEGSRLTVL.

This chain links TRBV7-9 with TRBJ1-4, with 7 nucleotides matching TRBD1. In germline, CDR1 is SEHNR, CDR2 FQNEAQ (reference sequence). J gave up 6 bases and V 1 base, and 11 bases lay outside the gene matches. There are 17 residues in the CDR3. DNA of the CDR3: TGTGCCAGCAGCTTAGATATACAGGGGAATGGAGATGAAAAACTGTTTTTT. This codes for CASSLDIQGNGDEKLFF.

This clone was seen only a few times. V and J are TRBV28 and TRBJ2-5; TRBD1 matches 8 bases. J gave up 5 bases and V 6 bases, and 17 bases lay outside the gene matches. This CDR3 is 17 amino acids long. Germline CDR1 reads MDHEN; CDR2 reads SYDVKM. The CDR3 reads CASSKMTVDRDLETQYF. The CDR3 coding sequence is TGTGCCAGCAGCAAAATGACTGTGGACAGGGACTTGGAGACCCAGTACTTC.

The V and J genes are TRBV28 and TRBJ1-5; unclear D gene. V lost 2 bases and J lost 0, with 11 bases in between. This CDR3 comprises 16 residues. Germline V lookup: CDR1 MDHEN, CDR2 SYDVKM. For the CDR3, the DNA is TGTGCCAGCAGTTTACATAGAGGGTATAGCAATCAGCCCCAGCATTTT. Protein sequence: CASSLHRGYSNQPQHF.

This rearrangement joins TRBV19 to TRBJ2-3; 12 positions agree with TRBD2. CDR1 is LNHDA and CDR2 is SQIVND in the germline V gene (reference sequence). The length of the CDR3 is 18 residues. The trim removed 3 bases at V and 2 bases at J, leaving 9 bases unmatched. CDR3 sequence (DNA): TGTGCCAGTAGTATCAGGCAGGGGACTAGCGGGTTCACAGATACGCAGTATTTT. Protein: CASSIRQGTSGFTDTQYF.

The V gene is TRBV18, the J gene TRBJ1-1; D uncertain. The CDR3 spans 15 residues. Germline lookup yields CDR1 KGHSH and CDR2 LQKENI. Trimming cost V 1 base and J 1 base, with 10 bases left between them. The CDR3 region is CASSPLSGQNTEAFF. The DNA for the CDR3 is TGTGCCAGCTCACCACTTTCAGGCCAGAACACTGAAGCTTTCTTT.

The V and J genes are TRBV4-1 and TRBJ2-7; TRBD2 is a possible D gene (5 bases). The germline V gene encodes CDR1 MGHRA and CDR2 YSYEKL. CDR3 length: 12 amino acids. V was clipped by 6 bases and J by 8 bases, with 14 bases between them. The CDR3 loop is CASRGPEAKQYF. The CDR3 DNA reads TGCGCCAGCAGGGGTCCGGAGGCAAAGCAGTACTTC.

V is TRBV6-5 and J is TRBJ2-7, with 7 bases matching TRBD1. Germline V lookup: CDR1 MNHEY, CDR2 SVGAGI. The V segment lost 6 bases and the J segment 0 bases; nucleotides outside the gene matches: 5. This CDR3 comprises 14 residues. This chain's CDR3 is CASRPRGSSYEQYF. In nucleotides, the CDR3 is TGTGCCAGCAGGCCCAGGGGGAGCTCCTACGAGCAGTACTTC.

The CDR3 reads CSASKSSNPTYEQYF. In DNA, the CDR3 is TGCAGTGCTAGTAAATCGTCTAACCCTACCTACGAGCAGTACTTC. This chain connects TRBV20-1 to TRBJ2-7; unclear D gene. Germline V gene data show CDR1 as DFQATT and CDR2 as SNEGSKA (reference sequence). V was pared by 3 bases and J by 2 bases, with 17 bases between. The CDR3 has 15 residues.

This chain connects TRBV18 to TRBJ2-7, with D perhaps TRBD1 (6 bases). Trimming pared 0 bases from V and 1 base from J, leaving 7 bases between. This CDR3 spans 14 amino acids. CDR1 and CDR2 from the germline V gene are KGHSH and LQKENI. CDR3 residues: CASSPPQGSYEQYF. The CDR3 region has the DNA TGTGCCAGCTCACCACCACAGGGTTCCTACGAGCAGTACTTC.

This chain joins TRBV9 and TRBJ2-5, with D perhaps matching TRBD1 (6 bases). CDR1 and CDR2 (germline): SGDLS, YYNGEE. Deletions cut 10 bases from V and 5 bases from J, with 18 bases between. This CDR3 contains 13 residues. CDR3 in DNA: TGTGCCTCCAATGAACAGGGACGCGAGACCCAGTACTTC. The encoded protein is CASNEQGRETQYF.

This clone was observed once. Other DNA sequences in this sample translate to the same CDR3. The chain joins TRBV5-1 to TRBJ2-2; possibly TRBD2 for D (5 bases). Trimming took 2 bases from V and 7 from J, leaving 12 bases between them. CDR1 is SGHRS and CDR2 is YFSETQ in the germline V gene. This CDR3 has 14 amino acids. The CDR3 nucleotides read TGCGCCAGCAGCTTCCTAGCTGGGTACGGGGAGCTGTTTTTT. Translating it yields CASSFLAGYGELFF. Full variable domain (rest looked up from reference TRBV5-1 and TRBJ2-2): KAGVTQTPRYLIKTRGQQVTLSCSPISGHRSVSWYQQTPGQGLQFLFEYFSETQRNKGNFPGRFSGRQFSNSRSEMNVSTLELGDSALYLCASSFLAGYGELFFGEGSRLTVL.

This chain's CDR3 is CATSRYGTGQDTADTQYF. The CDR3 DNA follows: TGTGCCACCAGCAGGTACGGGACAGGGCAGGACACAGCGGATACGCAGTATTTT. The chain carries TRBV15 and TRBJ2-3; 9 bases map to TRBD1. Germline lookup yields CDR1 LNHNV and CDR2 YYDKDF (reference sequence). The J segment lost 6 bases and the V segment lost 3 bases, leaving 16 bases of the junction unmatched. The CDR3 loop spans 18 amino acids.